Listed here are 2 T cell receptor beta chains from one sample, sequenced in a study of blood T cell repertoires in COVID-19. The data were produced by immunoSEQ multiplex PCR, yet TCRdb's version contains in-frame clones alone and is incomplete. The sample includes approximately 180,000 clones, 70% to 90% of them seen just once. Input material: peripheral blood. The receptors derive from a man between 60 and 70 years old with acute or convalescent COVID-19.

This chain uses TRBV2 with TRBJ2-2, with 9 bases aligning to TRBD1. The germline V gene has CDR1 SNHLY and CDR2 FYNNEI. J lost 6 bases, V lost 8 bases, and 4 bases had no gene match. The CDR3 consists of 13 residues. The CDR3 loop reads CASRDRASGELFF. CDR3 DNA: TGTGCCAGCCGGGACAGGGCTTCCGGGGAGCTGTTTTTT.

The rearrangement uses TRBV7-2 and TRBJ2-7, with D possibly being TRBD1 (6 bases). The V end lost 3 bases, the J end lost 11 bases, and 17 bases lay between the germline ends. CDR3 length equals 13 residues. Germline V CDR1 and CDR2: SGHTA, FQGNSA. The CDR3 protein is CASSLAPGAAKYF. DNA for the CDR3: TGTGCCAGCAGCTTGGCGCCAGGGGCGGCAAAGTACTTC.